The 20 T cell receptor beta chains below were found in one sample sequenced in a study of cytomegalovirus exposure and HLA in healthy donors. Method: immunoSEQ multiplex PCR; TCRdb's copy keeps in-frame clones and lacks some. The sample holds some 110,000 clones, around 88% seen once. Sequenced material: PBMCs. The receptor set was obtained from a man between 18 and 29 years old in good health and CMV-seronegative.

The V call is TRBV4-1, the J call TRBJ2-3, with 10 nucleotides matching TRBD1. This CDR3 has 14 residues. Trimming removed 1 base from V and 8 bases from J; junction bases left unmatched: 3. Germline V gene sequence: CDR1 MGHRA, CDR2 YSYEKL. CDR3 sequence: CASSQGDRGRTQYF. The CDR3 DNA is TGCGCCAGCAGCCAAGGGGACAGGGGCCGTACGCAGTATTTT.

V is TRBV6-1 and J is TRBJ1-1; possibly TRBD1 for D (5 bases). The CDR3 is 15 amino acids. With 7 bases removed from V and 1 base from J, the gap between germline ends came to 16 bases. CDR1 is MNHNS and CDR2 is SASEGT in the germline V gene. The CDR3 loop is CASTIRAGRNTEAFF. The DNA of the CDR3 is TGTGCCAGCACCATAAGGGCGGGGCGGAACACTGAAGCTTTCTTT.

This clone was counted once. Here the CDR3 DNA reads TGTGCCAGCAGTTTGGGACAGGGGAATTCACCCCTCCACTTT. Its translation is CASSLGQGNSPLHF. The chain recombines TRBV6-6 with TRBJ1-6, with 10 bases fitting TRBD1. V lost 4 bases and J lost 7; bases outside the gene matches: 1. The CDR3 has 14 amino acids. In germline, CDR1 is MNHNY, CDR2 SVGAGI (reference sequence).

This chain links TRBV27 with TRBJ1-1; D remains ambiguous. V was clipped by 9 bases and J by 0 bases, with 14 bases between them. The CDR3 sequence is 14 residues long. Germline CDR1 MNHEY, CDR2 SMNVEV (reference sequence). CDR3 sequence (DNA): TGTGCCAGTCGTCGGGGAGATATGAACACTGAAGCTTTCTTT. Protein product: CASRRGDMNTEAFF.

J is TRBJ1-3 and V is TRBV2; no definite D call. V was shortened by 0 bases and J by 0 bases, with 15 bases between the two germline ends. Per germline, CDR1 SNHLY and CDR2 FYNNEI. The CDR3 covers 18 residues. The chain's CDR3 is CASSEAGGVPSSGNTIYF. The CDR3 region has the DNA TGTGCCAGCAGTGAAGCGGGCGGGGTCCCAAGCTCTGGAAACACCATATATTTT.

This chain links TRBV6-1 with TRBJ1-2; 8 positions agree with TRBD1. The CDR3 loop spans 12 amino acids. Germline values: CDR1 MNHNS, CDR2 SASEGT. The V gene end was trimmed by 8 bases and the J gene end by 8 bases; junction bases not matched to a gene: 7. CDR3 DNA: TGTGCCAGCGGATACAGGGGGGTGGGCTACACCTTC. It yields the protein CASGYRGVGYTF.

DNA for the CDR3: TGTGCCATCAGTGAGTCGTGGGCAGGGGGTACCTACGAGCAGTACTTC. Its protein product is CAISESWAGGTYEQYF. The chain recombines TRBV10-3 with TRBJ2-7; 7 nucleotides align to TRBD1. CDR1 is ENHRY, CDR2 SYGVKD, per germline. This CDR3 contains 16 residues. Germline trimming cut 0 bases from V and 2 bases from J; bases unmatched to any gene: 7.

The rearrangement uses TRBV7-2 and TRBJ1-2; D call uncertain. CDR3 size: 15 residues. Germline-derived CDR1 and CDR2 are SGHTA and FQGNSA. V shed 1 base and J shed 2 bases, with 11 bases lying between them. The CDR3 spells CASSLGLTTNYGYTF. For the CDR3, the DNA is TGTGCCAGCAGCTTAGGCCTGACAACAAACTATGGCTACACCTTC.

The chain joins TRBV29-1 to TRBJ2-7; TRBD2 aligns across 12 bases. Per germline, CDR1 SQVTM and CDR2 ANQGSEA. Trimming removed 5 bases from V and 2 bases from J; junction bases left unmatched: 7. The CDR3 length is 15 residues. CDR3 in DNA: TGCAGCGTTTTAGGACTAGCGGGGCGACCCTACGAGCAGTACTTC. Translated, it gives CSVLGLAGRPYEQYF.

This sequence joins TRBV19 and TRBJ1-6, with D uncertain. The CDR3 totals 13 residues. The germline V and J ends were trimmed by 7 bases and 3 bases, with 7 bases remaining between them. Germline V gene sequence: CDR1 LNHDA, CDR2 SQIVND (reference sequence). As DNA, the CDR3 is TGTGCCAGTATGGGAGTCTATAATTCACCCCTCCACTTT. This codes for CASMGVYNSPLHF.

The chain joins TRBV5-1 to TRBJ1-6; D might be TRBD1 (6 bases). Germline V gives CDR1 SGHRS, CDR2 YFSETQ. V shed 4 bases and J shed 7 bases, with 12 bases lying between them. This CDR3 spans 14 amino acids. The CDR3 bases are TGCGCCAGCAGCATAGGGGGGGAGAATTCACCCCTCCACTTT. It codes for CASSIGGENSPLHF.

The chain carries TRBV28 and TRBJ2-3; 7 bases align to TRBD2. Germline V gene data show CDR1 as MDHEN and CDR2 as SYDVKM. This CDR3 has 15 amino acids. J gave up 2 bases and V 5 bases, and 7 bases lay outside the gene matches. The CDR3 nucleotides are TGTGCCAGCAGTCGGAAACTAGCGTTCACAGATACGCAGTATTTT. Its protein product is CASSRKLAFTDTQYF.

This chain links TRBV29-1 with TRBJ2-1, with 7 bases identical to TRBD2. This CDR3 has 15 amino acids. With 8 bases clipped from V and 6 bases from J, the junction kept 16 bases outside the gene matches. Germline CDR1 is SQVTM and CDR2 is ANQGSEA. The CDR3 spells CSSEGGSQPGNEQFF. The CDR3, as DNA: TGCAGCTCCGAGGGCGGGAGTCAGCCTGGCAATGAGCAGTTCTTC.

The genes are TRBV6-5 and TRBJ1-5; TRBD1 matches 8 bases. The CDR3 covers 15 residues. V lost 6 bases and J lost 1; bases outside the gene matches: 5. Germline loops: CDR1 MNHEY, CDR2 SVGAGI. The CDR3 is CASRKTGGSNQPQHF. The CDR3 coding sequence is TGTGCCAGCAGAAAAACAGGGGGGAGCAATCAGCCCCAGCATTTT.

This clone was seen a single time. V gene TRBV27 combines with J gene TRBJ2-5; a possible D gene is TRBD2 (7 bases). The germline V gene has CDR1 MNHEY and CDR2 SMNVEV (reference sequence). The V and J ends lost 6 bases and 0 bases respectively, with 11 bases between them. CDR3 length equals 14 residues. The chain's CDR3 is CASRGGLDQETQYF. CDR3 DNA: TGTGCCAGCAGGGGGGGGCTGGACCAAGAGACCCAGTACTTC.

The chain recombines TRBV25-1 with TRBJ2-7, with 13 nucleotides matching TRBD2. The CDR3 contains 13 residues. Germline CDR1 and CDR2: MGHDK and SYGVNS. The V and J ends lost 6 bases and 5 bases, in that order; junction bases with no gene match: 1. The CDR3 is CASRGLAGHEQYF. The CDR3 nucleotides read TGTGCCAGCAGGGGACTAGCGGGACACGAGCAGTACTTC.

The rearrangement links TRBV27 to TRBJ2-7, with D uncertain. This CDR3 comprises 12 residues. The V end lost 6 bases, the J end lost 4 bases, and 10 bases lay between the germline ends. CDR1 MNHEY and CDR2 SMNVEV come from the germline V gene (reference sequence). As DNA, the CDR3 is TGTGCCAGCAGAGGAGAGTTGTACGAGCAGTACTTC. This translates into CASRGELYEQYF.

V is TRBV2 and J is TRBJ2-1, with 8 bases that match TRBD2. Germline CDR1 SNHLY, CDR2 FYNNEI. The CDR3 totals 12 residues. V gave up 9 bases and J gave up 2 bases; unmatched junction bases: 0. Written as DNA, the CDR3 is TGTGCCAGTAGCGGGACCTACAATGAGCAGTTCTTC. As protein: CASSGTYNEQFF.

This clone came up once. The chain uses TRBV5-1 and TRBJ1-2, with D uncertain. Germline V lookup: CDR1 SGHRS, CDR2 YFSETQ. V was cut by 5 bases and J by 4 bases, with 12 bases left in between. CDR3 length: 13 amino acids. Here the CDR3 DNA reads TGCGCCAGCAGAGTAGAGGGATTCTATGGCTACACCTTC. This translates into CASRVEGFYGYTF.

This chain connects TRBV18 to TRBJ1-4; tentative D call: TRBD1 (6 bases). There are 12 residues in the CDR3. V was clipped by 3 bases and J by 8 bases, with 7 bases between them. CDR1 KGHSH and CDR2 LQKENI come from the germline V gene. The CDR3 DNA follows: TGTGCCAGCTCACCGGGGGCCGAAAAACTGTTTTTT. It encodes CASSPGAEKLFF.